This T cell receptor (beta chain) derives from a study of regulatory T cells in long-lasting Graves disease. General study results and limits: Persistent patients shared under 3,000 public clonotypes among themselves. Newly diagnosed patients shared fewer, at around 970.

CDR3 regions were amplified by Arm-PCR using iRepertoire HTBI primers to build TCR beta libraries. MiXCR, applied by TCRdb to the multiplex PCR reads, yields one record per CDR3 protein. This sample has approximately 400,000 distinct CDR3 sequences, with roughly 15% found just once. The V segment lost 5 bases and the J segment 5 bases; nucleotides outside the gene matches: 7. The CDR3 covers 14 residues. This clonotype was observed many times. Its specificity is not known. Time point in this sample: newly diagnosed GD, antithyroid drugs for less than 3 months. Preparation of the TCR library used RNA extracted from PBMCs. These same records also appear under a second study, on T cells in Graves' hyperthyroidism and ophthalmopathy. That work adds: The HTBI primer set drove a first-round RT-PCR of the TCR CDR3.

This TCR was recovered from a woman between 40 and 55 years old with Graves disease. The sample in question was peripheral blood mononuclear cells (PBMCs), obtained at new diagnosis, from a patient treated with antithyroid drugs. The chain recombines TRBV12-3 or TRBV12-4 with TRBJ2-7, with TRBD1 identical over 9 bases. In nucleotides, the CDR3 is TGTGCCAGCAGTGGAGGACAGGGGAGGGACGAGCAGTACTTC. Encoded protein: CASSGGQGRDEQYF.